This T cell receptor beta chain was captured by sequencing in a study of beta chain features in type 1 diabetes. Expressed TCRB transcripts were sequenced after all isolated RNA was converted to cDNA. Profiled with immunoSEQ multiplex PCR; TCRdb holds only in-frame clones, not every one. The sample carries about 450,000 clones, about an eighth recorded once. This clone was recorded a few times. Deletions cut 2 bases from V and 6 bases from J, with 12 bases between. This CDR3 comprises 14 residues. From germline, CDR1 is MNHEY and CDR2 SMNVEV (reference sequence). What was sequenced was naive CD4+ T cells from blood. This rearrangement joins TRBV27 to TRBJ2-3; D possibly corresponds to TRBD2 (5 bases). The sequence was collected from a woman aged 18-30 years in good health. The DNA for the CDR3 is TGTGCCAGCAGTTTAGGATCCACGGGGGATACGCAGTATTTT. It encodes CASSLGSTGDTQYF.